These 3 T cell receptor beta chains originate from one sample sequenced in a study of T cells after yellow fever vaccination (dated by TCRdb to between 2019 and 2020). The sample's treatment or condition label, in plain terms: live attenuated yellow fever vaccine strain. Library preparation used 5' RACE. TCRdb lists the instrument as Illumina HiSeq 2500. Using fastp at Q25 and MiXCR, TCRdb reprocessed the public reads and kept productive beta chains. Every CDR3 protein is listed once, alongside the most common genes and DNA of its rows. This sample gives 250,000 or so distinct CDR3 sequences in total; 6.9% of them show up just once. The ten biggest clones cover about 0.85% of the sample. The sample consisted of CD4+ T cells sorted from PBMCs, taken 15 days after the yellow fever booster vaccination. Receptors originate from a man aged 25-40 years who received the YFV17D yellow fever vaccine.

Many counts were recorded for this clonotype. The chain uses TRBV20-1 and TRBJ2-3, with 9 bases fitting TRBD1. CDR1 is DFQATT and CDR2 is SNEGSKA in the germline V gene (reference sequence). With 6 bases clipped from V and 7 bases from J, the junction kept 8 bases outside the gene matches. CDR3 length: 13 residues. The DNA for the CDR3 is TGCAGTGCCCCCGGGACAGGGTTATATACGCAGTATTTT. Amino acids: CSAPGTGLYTQYF.

The gene calls are TRBV20-1 and TRBJ2-2; TRBD2 agrees at 9 bases. With 3 bases clipped from V and 1 base from J, the junction kept 3 bases outside the gene matches. Germline V CDR1 and CDR2: DFQATT, SNEGSKA (reference sequence). This CDR3 has 15 residues. In DNA, the CDR3 is TGCAGTGCTAGGATACTAGCGGGGAACACCGGGGAGCTGTTTTTT. Translation: CSARILAGNTGELFF.

To note about this clonotype: The conserved final phenylalanine or tryptophan is absent from the CDR3, which likely points to a read error. The gene calls are TRBV7-2 and TRBJ2-1; the D is unclear. Germline values: CDR1 SGHTA, CDR2 FQGNSA. Trimming shortened V by 0 bases and J by 0 bases, and 9 bases separated the two germline ends. CDR3 length: 16 amino acids. Here the CDR3 reads CASSLAAESSYNEQFL. In DNA form, the CDR3 reads TGTGCCAGCAGCTTAGCGGCGGAGAGCTCCTACAATGAGCAGTTCTTG.